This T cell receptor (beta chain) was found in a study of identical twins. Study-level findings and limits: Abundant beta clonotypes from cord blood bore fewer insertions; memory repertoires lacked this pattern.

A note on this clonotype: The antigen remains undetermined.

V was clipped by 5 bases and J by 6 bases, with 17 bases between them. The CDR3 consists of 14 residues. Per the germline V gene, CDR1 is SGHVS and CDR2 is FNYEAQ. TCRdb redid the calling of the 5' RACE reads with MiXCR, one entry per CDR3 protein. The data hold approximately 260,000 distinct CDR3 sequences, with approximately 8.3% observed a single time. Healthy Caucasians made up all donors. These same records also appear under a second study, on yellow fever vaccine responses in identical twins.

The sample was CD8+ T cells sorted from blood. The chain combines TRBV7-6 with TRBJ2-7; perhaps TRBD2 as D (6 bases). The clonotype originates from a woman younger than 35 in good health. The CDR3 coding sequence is TGTGCCAGCAGCCCGGGGGACTGGCTAGTCGAGCAGTACTTC. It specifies CASSPGDWLVEQYF.